The present TCR beta chain was sequenced within a study of T-cell reconstitution after alpha-beta-depleted transplantation in children. The ends were cut back, 3 bases at V and 12 bases at J, with 18 bases in the middle. The CDR3 covers 13 residues. Germline CDR1 is DFQATT and CDR2 is SNEGSKA (reference sequence). There are many counts of this clonotype. This sample's TCRbeta library carried unique molecular identifier barcodes. TCRdb independently ran MiXCR on the PCR reads; one entry per CDR3 protein. The sample shows under 300,000 distinct CDR3 sequences, 9% to 10% of them seen only once. This receptor was taken from a human donor who donated a stem cell graft to a child with SCID. The sample in question was PBMCs from the stem cell graft donor, obtained from the stem cell graft. This sequence joins TRBV20-1 and TRBJ1-5; D gene ambiguous. The CDR3 DNA sequence: TGCAGTGCTAGGGTTGCTCCGAGTAAGCTCCAGCATTTT. Protein: CSARVAPSKLQHF.